The subject of this entry is one TCR beta chain. This entry is derived from a study of shared T cell receptors in the human thymus. Using immunoSEQ multiplex PCR, the repertoire was profiled, and TCRdb retains in-frame clones only, with some absent. The repertoire holds 700,000 to 750,000 clones, with 75% to 90% as singletons. Germline trimming cut 0 bases from V and 2 bases from J; bases unmatched to any gene: 12. The CDR3 loop spans 19 amino acids. Germline CDR1 reads SGHRS; CDR2 reads YFSETQ. These data were likewise used in another study, on human thymus T cells. From that study: Samples came from healthy Finnish infants during open corrective cardiac surgery. Corrective cardiac surgery supplied the resected thymus tissue. Related research described strongly overlapping thymic repertoires in unrelated people.

The chain links TRBV5-1 to TRBJ2-4, with 9 bases aligning to TRBD1. This clonotype was sampled from a girl under two years old with a congenital heart defect. The sequenced sample consisted of thymocytes. The CDR3 sequence is CASSLGTGADIRTKNIQYF. The CDR3 DNA follows: TGCGCCAGCAGCTTGGGGACAGGGGCCGATATAAGGACCAAAAACATTCAGTACTTC.